This TCR beta chain was captured in a study of T cell clonotyping in hematopoietic cell transplantation (dated by TCRdb to the early 2020s). Broadly, across the study: Recipient samples taken before transplant were obtained following cytoreduction. A total of fewer than 150 blood samples were gathered in the study from roughly 40 consecutive transplant recipients along with their related donors. Recruitment of patients ran from late 2015 to early 2017, and follow-up continued until late 2020 or until death. The investigation overall reported the following: Recipient TCR diversity fell after transplant, with pathologically expanded clonotypes rising progressively from day 30 to day 180. Overlap with donor repertoires was found for only a small fraction of recipient repertoires, with over 95% found to appear de novo at the given depth. Sample size was limited, and cells were not sorted, so CD4 and CD8 repertoire contributions could not be separated. Broader posttransplant TCR repertoire diversity was predicted by donor and pretransplant recipient Inverse Simpson Index values.

Clipping removes 2 bases from V and 8 bases from J, with 7 as the unmatched junction base count. Per the germline V gene, SGHVS is the CDR1 and FQNEAQ is the CDR2. The CDR3 runs 15 amino acids, cysteine and phenylalanine included. Only the CDR3 portion is preserved as DNA: 45 bases, with reading frame beginning at the first base. In the paper's terms, the time point label means: recipient sample about 28 days before transplant, after cytoreduction. Blood from recipients was drawn roughly 28 days before transplant, then again at days 30, 100 and 180 after transplant. Using Nuclei Lysis Solution, genomic DNA was extracted from unfractionated peripheral blood mononuclear cells that were either fresh or cryopreserved. The immunoSEQ assay, a bias-controlled multiplex PCR using V- and J-specific primers, was used to amplify TCR beta CDR3 regions from genomic DNA. A second PCR step added a proprietary barcode and Illumina adapter sequences to the CDR3 amplicons. CDR3 libraries were sequenced on an Illumina MiSeq instrument. The source study handled its data this way. Export and quality control were performed with immunoSEQ Analyzer 3.0, and downstream analyses were performed with R Bioconductor and Immunarch. Only productive rearrangements in the normalized downsampled data set were used to calculate repertoire metrics. In the normalized cohort, a clonotype counted as pathologically expanded if the clonotype was larger than 5 templates. Repertoire diversity was measured with the Inverse Simpson Index. To capture all clonotypes, the CMV-specificity analyses were run on the non-normalized data set. Sourced from immuneACCESS, this table was stored by TCRdb with only in-frame sequences that have V and J called. A share of the clones is absent; for the studies checked, an unresolved V gene accounts for under half, and the remainder has no known explanation. That table gives V, J and clone size, and the DNA gave D and trimming. This sample gives approximately 25,000 clones in total; 65% to 90% of them show up just once. In total, the top ten clones hold 24% of the sample.

Details on this clone: Its antigen is currently not known. Base qualities are not recorded, but no much larger clone differs from it by a single base.

The rearranged chain carries TRBV7-8 and TRBJ2-3; 10 junctional bases match TRBD2. This material consisted of peripheral blood mononuclear cells, taken before stem cell transplant. The sequence derives from a woman aged 55-69 years with acute myeloid leukemia. Some clones in this sample may be carry-over from other donors' samples. The nucleotide sequence reads as follows: TGTGCCAGCAGCTTAAGTCTAGCGGGAGTGGTTACGCAGTATTTT. This encodes CASSLSLAGVVTQYF.